These 10 T cell receptor beta chains were sequenced from one sample in a study of T cell repertoires in cytomegalovirus infection. MiXCR was run by TCRdb on the reads, yielding one entry per CDR3 protein. This table holds about 830,000 distinct CDR3 sequences, approximately 30% found once. Antigen specificity for these receptors is unknown. Sequences were derived from cultured CD8+ T cells from PBMCs, sampled from culture after CMV antigen stimulation. The receptors derive from a human donor in good health (CMV status not recorded). Some clones in this sample may be carry-over from other donors' samples.

This clonotype has more than one count but fewer than ten. The rearrangement uses TRBV7-9 and TRBJ2-5; weak D call: TRBD1 (6 bases). This CDR3 has 15 amino acids. Germline V gene lookup returns CDR1 SEHNR and CDR2 FQNEAQ (reference sequence). Trimming took 5 bases from V and 2 from J, leaving 15 bases between them. The CDR3 DNA reads as TGTGCCAGCAGCCCCCCAGGGGAAGCTCAAGAGACCCAGTACTTC. Protein product: CASSPPGEAQETQYF.

This clonotype occurred a few times. The V and J genes are TRBV7-6 and TRBJ1-3; D is perhaps TRBD1 (6 bases). V was trimmed by 4 bases and J by 8 bases, leaving 27 bases between them. This CDR3 is built from 18 residues. Germline values: CDR1 SGHVS, CDR2 FNYEAQ. Here the CDR3 DNA reads TGTGCCAGCAGCTCAAGAGAGGGGGGGGCTCTATCACTACACACCATATATTTT. It is translated as CASSSREGGALSLHTIYF.

The chain has TRBV6-2 or TRBV6-3 and TRBJ1-5; no definite D call. The CDR3 sequence is 15 residues long. Per the germline V gene, CDR1 is MNHEY and CDR2 is SVGEGT. The V gene lost 4 bases and the J gene lost 3 bases, with 13 bases spanning the gap. The CDR3 reads CASSLLRDINQPQHF. Written as DNA, the CDR3 is TGTGCCAGCAGTTTACTGAGGGATATCAATCAGCCCCAGCATTTT.

This clonotype was seen ten or more times. The V call is TRBV7-2, the J call TRBJ1-1; D not certain. V was trimmed by 4 bases and J by 4 bases, leaving 10 bases between them. Germline CDR1 reads SGHTA; CDR2 reads FQGNSA. The CDR3 totals 13 residues. The CDR3 sequence is CASSSPRSTEAFF. In nucleotides, the CDR3 is TGTGCCAGCAGCTCGCCCCGGAGCACTGAAGCTTTCTTT.

This chain joins TRBV6-5 and TRBJ2-1, with TRBD2 identical over 16 bases. CDR1 and CDR2 from the germline V gene are MNHEY and SVGAGI. The CDR3 is 15 amino acids. Trimming at V came to 8 bases and at J to 2 bases, leaving 0 bases not matched to a gene. CDR3 nucleotides: TGTGCCAGCGGGACTAGCGGGGGGGCCTACAATGAGCAGTTCTTC. It yields the protein CASGTSGGAYNEQFF.

The chain couples TRBV25-1 to TRBJ2-2; D is unresolved. V gave up 1 base and J gave up 3 bases, with 6 bases separating them. CDR1 and CDR2 (germline): MGHDK, SYGVNS. There are 14 residues in the CDR3. CDR3 DNA: TGTGCCAGCAGTGAATTCGCATACACCGGGGAGCTGTTTTTT. It is translated as CASSEFAYTGELFF.

The J gene is TRBJ2-1, the V gene TRBV4-1, with 11 nucleotides matching TRBD1. V lost 0 bases, J lost 9 bases, and 4 bases stayed unmatched. CDR3 size: 15 residues. The germline gives CDR1 MGHRA, CDR2 YSYEKL. CDR3 coding DNA: TGCGCCAGCAGCCAAGAAAGGACAGGGGGCGGTGAGCAGTTCTTC. Its translation is CASSQERTGGGEQFF.

Many counts were recorded for this clonotype. The chain recombines TRBV7-8 with TRBJ1-5, with 7 bases identical to TRBD1. Per germline, CDR1 SGHVS and CDR2 FQNEAQ. J lost 4 bases, V lost 4 bases, and 7 bases had no gene match. The CDR3 totals 15 residues. This CDR3 reads CASSSGGGRNQPQHF. The CDR3 DNA follows: TGTGCCAGCAGCTCAGGGGGGGGACGTAATCAGCCCCAGCATTTT.

This clonotype was counted many times. The chain employs TRBV7-2 and TRBJ1-4, with no clear D. V lost 1 base to trimming and J lost 1 base, with 7 bases between them. The CDR3 is 15 residues long. Germline V gene sequence: CDR1 SGHTA, CDR2 FQGNSA. The CDR3 DNA follows: TGTGCCAGCAGCTTAGAGGGAGGAACTAATGAAAAACTGTTTTTT. Translation: CASSLEGGTNEKLFF.

The chain uses TRBV10-3 and TRBJ2-5; 9 bases match TRBD1. This CDR3 spans 14 amino acids. The germline gives CDR1 ENHRY, CDR2 SYGVKD. The V and J ends lost 10 bases and 2 bases, in that order; junction bases with no gene match: 8. The CDR3 here is CATGDRERQETQYF. DNA for the CDR3: TGTGCCACCGGGGACAGGGAGAGGCAAGAGACCCAGTACTTC.